This T cell receptor beta chain was profiled in a study of technical replicates of blood from several donors. CDR3 length: 13 amino acids. Germline assignment: CDR1 GTSNPN and CDR2 SVGIG (reference sequence). Measured with immunoSEQ multiplex PCR; TCRdb has only the in-frame clones, and not every one. The table has 60,000 to 70,000 clones, roughly 98% seen once; the top ten hold approximately 0.17%. In the case of this clone: Germline is not matched at one junction end, which may reflect a read error.

The chain uses TRBV30 and TRBJ2-5; 9 nucleotides align to TRBD2. The receptor was isolated from a human donor in good health. Sequences were obtained from T cells isolated from PBMCs. The DNA of the CDR3 is TGTGCCGGGAGCGGGGGGCGGGGAGAGACCCAGTACTTC. Translated, it gives CAGSGGRGETQYF.